A selection of T cell receptor beta chains follows, all from one sample in a study of shared clonotypes between healthy human individuals. Produced via immunoSEQ multiplex PCR; TCRdb's table is partial and in-frame only. The table has hundreds of thousands of clones, around 77% seen once. Sequenced sample: PBMCs. These receptors were obtained from a woman between 35 and 50 years old in good health. Some clones in this sample may be carry-over from other donors' samples. Both conserved end residues are part of each CDR3. The order of the fields is clone size, V gene, D gene, J gene, CDR3 DNA, CDR3 protein. D genes are given only for firm matches. Clone size is shown for a subset of rows, as once, few, many or a class of expanded clone.

NA	TRBV7-6	TRBD1	TRBJ2-7	TGTGCCAGCAGCAGGGGACAGGGGGCCTACGAGCAGTACTTC	CASSRGQGAYEQYF
NA	TRBV27	TRBD1	TRBJ2-7	TGTGCCAGCAGTTTACTGGGACAGGGGGCCTACGAGCAGTACTTC	CASSLLGQGAYEQYF
NA	TRBV2	NA	TRBJ1-4	TGTGCCAGCAGTAGGGGTGGTGCAACTAATGAAAAACTGTTTTTT	CASSRGGATNEKLFF
NA	TRBV6-5	TRBD2	TRBJ2-2	TGTGCCAGCAGTTACTCGACTGGGGGGGTTGACGGGGAGCTGTTTTTT	CASSYSTGGVDGELFF
NA	TRBV28	NA	TRBJ2-2	TGTGCCAGCAGTTTAGGGGTAACGAACACCGGGGAGCTGTTTTTT	CASSLGVTNTGELFF
NA	TRBV4-2	NA	TRBJ2-7	TGTGCCAGTAGCCAAGATTTGAGACTAGCCTACGAGCAGTACTTC	CASSQDLRLAYEQYF
NA	TRBV7-6	NA	TRBJ2-5	TGTGCCAGCAGCTTAGATATCGGGCCGCAAGAGACCCAGTACTTC	CASSLDIGPQETQYF
NA	TRBV29-1	NA	TRBJ2-1	TGCAGCGTTGAGGGGCTGAGCTCCTACAATGAGCAGTTCTTC	CSVEGLSSYNEQFF
NA	TRBV15	TRBD2	TRBJ2-7	TGTGCCACCAGCAGAGATCGGGGGACTATGGCAACCGAGCAGTACTTC	CATSRDRGTMATEQYF
NA	TRBV19	TRBD1	TRBJ1-5	TGTGCCAGTAGTATCACAGGGGGCCTCGGTCTCCAGCCCCAGCATTTT	CASSITGGLGLQPQHF
NA	TRBV7-2	NA	TRBJ1-3	TGTGCCAGCAGCTTAAAGGGGAGGGTCTCAGGAAACACCATATATTTT	CASSLKGRVSGNTIYF
NA	TRBV18	NA	TRBJ2-6	TGTGCCAGCTCACCCGAGGTCTCCGGGGCCAACGTCCTGACTTTC	CASSPEVSGANVLTF
NA	TRBV5-6	NA	TRBJ2-3	TGTGCCAGCAGCCGCGGACATTCCTCTAGCACAGATACGCAGTATTTT	CASSRGHSSSTDTQYF
NA	TRBV7-6	NA	TRBJ1-4	TGTGCCAGCAGCTTAGGGCCTAAATGGGATCCTAATGAAAAACTGTTTTTT	CASSLGPKWDPNEKLFF
NA	TRBV7-9	NA	TRBJ1-1	TGTGCCAGCAGCTTAAGTTATCTAACCTCGAACACTGAAGCTTTCTTT	CASSLSYLTSNTEAFF
NA	TRBV20-1	NA	TRBJ1-4	TGCAGTGCCGGCTGGAGGGAAAAACTGTTTTTT	CSAGWREKLFF
NA	TRBV28	TRBD1	TRBJ1-1	TGTGCCAGCAGTTTTTACAGGGGGCTTCAGGACACTGAAGCTTTCTTT	CASSFYRGLQDTEAFF
NA	TRBV7-9	NA	TRBJ2-2	TGTGCCAGCACCAGGGCGGGCACCGGGGAGCTGTTTTTT	CASTRAGTGELFF
NA	TRBV30	NA	TRBJ2-1	TGTGCCTGGAGTATGTCTGGGGGCCGTGAGCAGTTCTTC	CAWSMSGGREQFF
NA	TRBV2	NA	TRBJ2-1	TGTGCCAGCAGTGATAGGGGGGAGGGCCCCTACAATGAGCAGTTCTTC	CASSDRGEGPYNEQFF
NA	TRBV5-8	TRBD2	TRBJ2-3	TGTGCCAGCAGCTTGGCCTCGTGGGAGGGATACACAGATACGCAGTATTTT	CASSLASWEGYTDTQYF
NA	TRBV28	NA	TRBJ2-7	TGTGCCAGCAGTTTATCCGGGGAATCCTACGAGCAGTACTTC	CASSLSGESYEQYF
NA	TRBV7-2	NA	TRBJ1-5	TGTGCCAGCAGCTTAAATCCCGAGCCCCAGCATTTT	CASSLNPEPQHF
few	TRBV29-1	NA	TRBJ2-1	TGCAGCGTTGAAGATAATGGGGATTACAATGAGCAGTTCTTC	CSVEDNGDYNEQFF
NA	TRBV28	TRBD1	TRBJ1-2	TGTGCCAGCAGTCTCAGGGGGCCAGATGGCTACACCTTC	CASSLRGPDGYTF
NA	TRBV14	TRBD2	TRBJ2-1	TGTGCCAGCAGCCAGCTAGCGGGAGGCCCCAATGAGCAGTTCTTC	CASSQLAGGPNEQFF
NA	TRBV4-1	TRBD1	TRBJ1-2	TGCGCCAGCAGCCAAGATTTCTCGCTTGGTCTGGACAGGAGCTATGGCTACACCTTC	CASSQDFSLGLDRSYGYTF
NA	TRBV7-9	NA	TRBJ2-1	TGTGCCAGCATGCTAGTCCCCCGGGACCAGCAGTTCTTC	CASMLVPRDQQFF
NA	TRBV7-2	TRBD1	TRBJ2-5	TGTGCCAGCAGCGGGACAGGGGGCGTAGAGACCCAGTACTTC	CASSGTGGVETQYF
NA	TRBV20-1	NA	TRBJ2-7	TGCAGTGCTAGAGCCTCATACGAGCAGTACTTC	CSARASYEQYF
NA	TRBV5-1	TRBD1	TRBJ1-1	TGCGCCAGCAGTATTCGGACAGGGGACACTGAAGCTTTCTTT	CASSIRTGDTEAFF
NA	TRBV19	TRBD1	TRBJ1-5	TGTGCCAGTAGTACGTCAGGGGGCAAGCAGCCCCAGCATTTT	CASSTSGGKQPQHF
NA	TRBV6-6	TRBD1	TRBJ2-7	TGTGCCAGCAGTTCCCCCGGGACAGGTTCCTACGAGCAGTACTTC	CASSSPGTGSYEQYF
NA	TRBV2	TRBD2	TRBJ2-7	TGTGCCAGCAGTGAGCCGGGACTAGATATTATGAAGCAGTACTTC	CASSEPGLDIMKQYF
NA	TRBV7-9	NA	TRBJ2-7	TGTGCCAGCAGCTTAGAGTGCGAGCAGTACTTC	CASSLECEQYF
NA	TRBV19	NA	TRBJ1-1	TGTGCCAGTAGTATTACCCGGGGGGCTGCGGACACTGAAGCTTTCTTT	CASSITRGAADTEAFF
NA	TRBV5-1	TRBD1	TRBJ1-1	TGCGCCAGCAGCTTGTCGACAGGGGGTACTGAAGCTTTCTTT	CASSLSTGGTEAFF
NA	TRBV29-1	NA	TRBJ2-3	TGCAGCGAAGTGGACGGGACAGATACGCAGTATTTT	CSEVDGTDTQYF
NA	TRBV5-1	NA	TRBJ2-2	TGCGCCAGCAGCCTCCGGTCGGCCGGGGAGCTGTTTTTT	CASSLRSAGELFF
NA	TRBV9	NA	TRBJ2-2	TGTGCCAGCACTCGTCTCGGGACAACAACCACCGGGGAGCTGTTTTTT	CASTRLGTTTTGELFF
NA	TRBV19	NA	TRBJ2-5	TGTGCCAGTATGGGTACAGGGGAGACCCAGTACTTC	CASMGTGETQYF
NA	TRBV4-2	TRBD2	TRBJ2-1	TGTGCCAGCAGCCAAGATCCTGCTAGCGGGAGTAATGAGCAGTTCTTC	CASSQDPASGSNEQFF
NA	TRBV11-1	NA	TRBJ2-1	TGTGCCAGCAGCAGACTAGTAGGGTCTTGGAATGAGCAGTTCTTC	CASSRLVGSWNEQFF
NA	TRBV7-2	NA	TRBJ1-2	TGTGCCAGCAGCTTAGACACCTCAAATACTAACTATGGCTACACCTTC	CASSLDTSNTNYGYTF
many	TRBV28	NA	TRBJ1-2	TGTGCCAGCAGGGGGGGACGGAGAGACGATGGCTACACCTTC	CASRGGRRDDGYTF
NA	TRBV2	NA	TRBJ2-1	TGTGCCAGCAGTGACGAGGGGTACGATGAGCAGTTCTTC	CASSDEGYDEQFF
NA	TRBV7-9	NA	TRBJ1-4	TGTGCCAGCAGCTTATCTGCTGCAACTAATGAAAAACTGTTTTTT	CASSLSAATNEKLFF
NA	TRBV7-9	NA	TRBJ1-1	TGTGCCAGCAGCTCCCACCTACAGGGTAGCGGGAACACTGAAGCTTTCTTT	CASSSHLQGSGNTEAFF
NA	TRBV7-3	TRBD1	TRBJ1-2	TGTGCCAGCAGCCCGGACAGGGGGTCTGGTGGCTACACCTTC	CASSPDRGSGGYTF
NA	TRBV7-3	NA	TRBJ2-2	TGTGCCAGCAGCACCCCCGGGACCCCCGCCGTCGGGGAGCTGTTTTTT	CASSTPGTPAVGELFF
few	TRBV28	NA	TRBJ1-4	TGTGCCAGCAGTTTCAGTTTAGGAAAACTGTTTTTT	CASSFSLGKLFF
NA	TRBV10-2	NA	TRBJ2-7	TGCGCCAGCAATCCCTCCGGGATCATCTCCTACGAGCAGTACTTC	CASNPSGIISYEQYF
few	TRBV5-1	TRBD1	TRBJ1-1	TGCGCCAGCAGCGTGGACAGGGGGAACACTGAAGCTTTCTTT	CASSVDRGNTEAFF
NA	TRBV30	NA	TRBJ1-5	TGTGCCTGGACCGGGACACGGGGACAGCCCCAGCATTTT	CAWTGTRGQPQHF
NA	TRBV4-1	NA	TRBJ2-5	TGCGCCAGCAGCCAAGAGGGACTCGCCGGGGAGACCCAGTACTTC	CASSQEGLAGETQYF